A single sample gave rise to the 27 T cell receptor beta chains below, sequenced in a study of cytomegalovirus exposure and HLA in healthy donors. The study ran its PCR with 60 Vbeta and 13 Jbeta primers. The table came from immunoSEQ multiplex PCR; TCRdb's copy has only in-frame clones and leaves some out. The table includes some 130,000 clones, around 79% detected once. The sample comprised PBMCs. These receptor sequences come from a man between 35 and 55 years old in good health and CMV-seropositive.

The genes are TRBV6-5 and TRBJ2-5, with TRBD2 as a possible D gene (6 bases). Germline-derived CDR1 and CDR2 are MNHEY and SVGAGI. This CDR3 region has 14 residues. The germline V and J ends were trimmed by 0 bases and 9 bases, with 14 bases remaining between them. The CDR3 nucleotides read TGTGCCAGCAGTTACTCGTTGAGTCCGGGGGCCCAGTACTTC. This gives the protein CASSYSLSPGAQYF.

This chain joins TRBV6-1 and TRBJ2-5, with D possibly TRBD1 on 7 matching bases. V was shortened by 4 bases and J by 4 bases, with 19 bases between the two germline ends. CDR1 is MNHNS and CDR2 is SASEGT in the germline V gene. This CDR3 contains 16 residues. The chain's CDR3 is CASSVQGGSMGETQYF. DNA of the CDR3: TGTGCCAGCAGTGTGCAGGGGGGATCGATGGGAGAGACCCAGTACTTC.

The CDR3 region is CASNELAGGYNEQFF. The CDR3 nucleotides read TGTGCCAGCAACGAACTAGCGGGAGGGTACAATGAGCAGTTCTTC. This sequence joins TRBV7-9 and TRBJ2-1, with 13 bases fitting TRBD2. This CDR3 is built from 15 residues. From germline, CDR1 is SEHNR and CDR2 FQNEAQ (reference sequence). Unmatched junction bases numbered 4, after V lost 7 bases and J lost 4 bases.

This chain connects TRBV5-4 to TRBJ1-1; 7 bases match TRBD1. The CDR3 runs 12 residues. From germline, CDR1 is SGHNT and CDR2 YYREEE (reference sequence). V trimming: 0 bases; J trimming: 12 bases; junction bases outside the gene matches: 5. This CDR3 reads CASSLVGGQTFF. The CDR3 DNA reads as TGTGCCAGCAGCTTGGTCGGGGGACAGACTTTCTTT.

A few counts support this clone. The chain links TRBV7-9 to TRBJ2-5, with 8 bases identical to TRBD2. The J call may be wrong; the DNA end is better matched by TRBJ2-7. CDR3 length: 13 amino acids. The germline gives CDR1 SEHNR, CDR2 FQNEAQ (reference sequence). This CDR3 is CASSLGLAREQYF. CDR3 DNA: TGTGCCAGCAGCTTAGGACTAGCGCGCGAGCAGTACTTC.

The V gene is TRBV6-5, the J gene TRBJ2-3, with no clear D. Trimming stripped 2 bases from V and 0 bases from J, with 9 bases between. The CDR3 has 15 residues. Germline lookup yields CDR1 MNHEY and CDR2 SVGAGI. DNA for the CDR3: TGTGCCAGCAGTTACGAGCCCACTAGCACAGATACGCAGTATTTT. This sequence encodes CASSYEPTSTDTQYF.

This chain uses TRBV14 with TRBJ1-2; weak D call: TRBD1 (6 bases). This CDR3 has 16 residues. With 0 bases removed from V and 4 bases from J, the gap between germline ends came to 15 bases. Germline V gene lookup returns CDR1 SGHDN and CDR2 FVKESK. The CDR3 DNA reads TGTGCCAGCAGCCAAGATCCGGCAGGGGTGGTCTATGGCTACACCTTC. It yields the protein CASSQDPAGVVYGYTF.

This chain connects TRBV7-3 to TRBJ1-1; no clear D gene. V was shortened by 2 bases and J by 1 base, with 5 bases between the two germline ends. Germline V gene sequence: CDR1 SGHTA, CDR2 FQGTGA. This CDR3 region has 13 residues. CDR3 protein: CASSLRQNTEAFF. CDR3 bases: TGTGCCAGCAGCTTACGACAGAACACTGAAGCTTTCTTT.

This clone was counted only a few times. The chain uses TRBV28 and TRBJ1-5, with D possibly being TRBD1 (5 bases). V lost 11 bases, J lost 4 bases, and 12 bases lay in between. Per germline, CDR1 MDHEN and CDR2 SYDVKM. There are 12 residues in the CDR3. The DNA for the CDR3 is TGTGCCGGAGGGGCAGGGAATCAGCCCCAGCATTTT. Amino acid sequence: CAGGAGNQPQHF.

The chain joins TRBV28 to TRBJ1-5, with D possibly matching TRBD1 (6 bases). Germline V gene sequence: CDR1 MDHEN, CDR2 SYDVKM. The CDR3 loop spans 14 amino acids. Trimming took 3 bases from V and 2 from J, leaving 8 bases between them. The CDR3 DNA reads TGTGCCAGCAGTTTGTACAGGGGCAATCAGCCCCAGCATTTT. It specifies CASSLYRGNQPQHF.

This clone appeared a few times. The rearrangement uses TRBV7-9 and TRBJ2-3; D perhaps matches TRBD1 (6 bases). The ends were cut back, 2 bases at V and 4 bases at J, with 13 bases in the middle. The CDR3 totals 15 residues. Germline loops: CDR1 SEHNR, CDR2 FQNEAQ (reference sequence). The CDR3 loop is CASSLSRGGADTQYF. The CDR3 region has the DNA TGTGCCAGCAGCTTAAGCAGGGGTGGGGCAGATACGCAGTATTTT.

This clone was observed once. The rearrangement uses TRBV18 and TRBJ1-2; 10 nucleotides align to TRBD1. The germline CDR1 and CDR2 sequences are KGHSH and LQKENI. The CDR3 is 16 amino acids. The V gene end was trimmed by 3 bases and the J gene end by 5 bases; junction bases not matched to a gene: 9. DNA of the CDR3: TGTGCCAGCTCACCTACTCCCGGACAGGGGGATTATGGCTACACCTTC. Translated: CASSPTPGQGDYGYTF.

The chain is built from TRBV7-6 and TRBJ2-7; 7 bases align to TRBD1. CDR1 is SGHVS, CDR2 FNYEAQ, per germline. The CDR3 length is 14 residues. Germline trimming cut 6 bases from V and 3 bases from J; bases unmatched to any gene: 8. CDR3 amino acids: CASSLGQTNYEQYF. The CDR3 coding sequence is TGTGCCAGCAGTCTGGGACAGACCAACTACGAGCAGTACTTC. Variable domain in full (rest from reference TRBV7-6 and TRBJ2-7): GAGVSQSPRYKVTKRGQDVALRCDPISGHVSLYWYRQALGQGPEFLTYFNYEAQQDKSGLPNDRFSAERPEGSISTLTIQRTEQRDSAMYRCASSLGQTNYEQYFGPGTRLTVT.

This clone was detected a few times. J is TRBJ2-5 and V is TRBV7-2; perhaps TRBD2 as D (7 bases). The germline V and J ends were trimmed by 5 bases and 2 bases, with 15 bases remaining between them. The V gene's germline CDR1 is SGHTA and CDR2 FQGNSA. The CDR3 extends over 15 amino acids. The CDR3 DNA is TGTGCCAGCAGCCAACAGGGAGGGGGTCAAGAGACCCAGTACTTC. It encodes CASSQQGGGQETQYF.

This rearrangement joins TRBV15 to TRBJ1-5, with D perhaps TRBD1 (6 bases). V was cut by 1 base and J by 6 bases, with 13 bases left in between. The CDR3 contains 15 residues. Germline lookup yields CDR1 LNHNV and CDR2 YYDKDF (reference sequence). The CDR3, as DNA: TGTGCCACCAGCAGAGCTCGGGGGGCGAGTCAGCCCCAGCATTTT. This sequence encodes CATSRARGASQPQHF.

The chain recombines TRBV19 with TRBJ1-5; D unresolved. Germline V gene sequence: CDR1 LNHDA, CDR2 SQIVND (reference sequence). V was shortened by 3 bases and J by 7 bases, with 13 bases between the two germline ends. CDR3 length: 14 residues. The CDR3 region is CASSIRSSGQPQHF. The CDR3, as DNA: TGTGCCAGTAGTATTAGGTCCAGCGGACAGCCCCAGCATTTT.

The chain's CDR3 is CASSRELNGDSPLHF. The CDR3 DNA is TGTGCCAGCAGCCGCGAATTAAACGGGGATTCACCCCTCCACTTT. The V call is TRBV6-6, the J call TRBJ1-6; D is uncertain. Looked up from germline, CDR1 is MNHNY and CDR2 is SVGAGI (reference sequence). The CDR3 runs 15 residues. With 6 bases removed from V and 8 bases from J, the gap between germline ends came to 17 bases.

The genes are TRBV7-9 and TRBJ1-4; 7 positions agree with TRBD1. The CDR3 runs 15 residues. V lost 5 bases to trimming and J lost 3 bases; unmatched junction nucleotides: 6. CDR1 is SEHNR, CDR2 FQNEAQ, per germline (reference sequence). The CDR3 DNA reads as TGTGCCAGCAGCGGTGGGGACAGTGCTAATGAAAAACTGTTTTTT. Its protein is CASSGGDSANEKLFF.

The chain carries TRBV19 and TRBJ1-2; D not resolved. The germline V gene encodes CDR1 LNHDA and CDR2 SQIVND (reference sequence). Trimming took 8 bases from V and 0 from J, leaving 4 bases between them. This CDR3 comprises 11 residues. The CDR3 loop is CASQANYGYTF. CDR3 in DNA: TGTGCCAGTCAGGCTAACTATGGCTACACCTTC.

The rearrangement uses TRBV6-5 and TRBJ2-5, with 11 bases lining up with TRBD2. The J call may be faulty, since TRBJ2-7 better matches the DNA end. Germline assignment: CDR1 MNHEY and CDR2 SVGAGI. The CDR3 contains 15 residues. The chain's CDR3 is CASTLLAGGLGEQYF. The CDR3 DNA reads as TGTGCCAGCACCTTGCTAGCGGGAGGTTTAGGCGAGCAGTACTTC.

The chain joins TRBV27 to TRBJ2-2; the D gene is possibly TRBD2 (5 bases). Germline loops: CDR1 MNHEY, CDR2 SMNVEV (reference sequence). The ends were cut back, 3 bases at V and 1 base at J, with 9 bases in the middle. This CDR3 comprises 15 residues. CDR3 residues: CASSFTRENTGELFF. Here the CDR3 DNA reads TGTGCCAGCAGTTTCACTAGAGAGAACACCGGGGAGCTGTTTTTT.

This CDR3 reads CASSIKRQTTDTQYF. DNA of the CDR3: TGTGCCAGCAGTATTAAGAGACAGACCACAGATACGCAGTATTTT. The rearrangement uses TRBV6-4 and TRBJ2-3; a possible D gene is TRBD1 (5 bases). Deletions cut 5 bases from V and 2 bases from J, with 14 bases between. Germline-derived CDR1 and CDR2 are MRHNA and SNTAGT. The length of the CDR3 is 15 residues.

The table lists this clone with a count of one. The chain recombines TRBV7-2 with TRBJ1-6; 7 bases map to TRBD1. Germline V lookup: CDR1 SGHTA, CDR2 FQGNSA. The CDR3 is made up of 16 amino acids. The junction had 12 bases not matched to a gene; V was cut back by 7 bases and J by 6 bases. The CDR3 DNA is TGTGCCAGCACCATCCAGGGGACAGCTTTTAATTCACCCCTCCACTTT. It specifies CASTIQGTAFNSPLHF.

The genes are TRBV9 and TRBJ2-7, with TRBD1 matching over 8 bases. The J segment lost 0 bases and the V segment lost 5 bases, leaving 4 bases of the junction unmatched. The CDR3 runs 14 residues. CDR1 is SGDLS, CDR2 YYNGEE, per germline. The CDR3, as DNA: TGTGCCAGCAGTGGACAGGGTCCCTCCTACGAGCAGTACTTC. Translation: CASSGQGPSYEQYF.

This rearrangement joins TRBV30 to TRBJ1-5; 7 positions agree with TRBD1. The length of the CDR3 is 15 residues. Germline V gene data show CDR1 as GTSNPN and CDR2 as SVGIG (reference sequence). V gave up 1 base and J gave up 9 bases; unmatched junction bases: 12. The CDR3, as DNA: TGTGCCTGGAGTGGAGTCGGACAGGTCAAATGGCCCCAGCATTTT. Protein product: CAWSGVGQVKWPQHF. The full variable domain, with the rest looked up from reference TRBV30 and TRBJ1-5, is SQTIHQWPATLVQPVGSPLSLECTVEGTSNPNLYWYRQAAGRGLQLLFYSVGIGQISSEVPQNLSASRPQDRQFILSSKKLLLSDSGFYLCAWSGVGQVKWPQHFGDGTRLSIL.

CDR3: CASSLNSYRSGSPLHF. CDR3 nucleotides: TGTGCCAGCAGCTTAAATTCGTACAGGAGTGGGTCACCCCTCCACTTT. This chain uses TRBV7-3 with TRBJ1-6; perhaps TRBD1 as D (5 bases). V lost 1 base to trimming and J lost 10 bases, with 17 bases between them. The V gene's germline CDR1 is SGHTA and CDR2 FQGTGA. This CDR3 has 16 amino acids.

The chain combines TRBV5-4 with TRBJ1-3, with D possibly TRBD1 on 6 matching bases. This CDR3 contains 16 residues. From germline, CDR1 is SGHNT and CDR2 YYREEE (reference sequence). Trimming cost V 0 bases and J 0 bases, with 10 bases left between them. The CDR3 DNA sequence: TGTGCCAGCAGCTTGGACAGGGACCCCTCTGGAAACACCATATATTTT. It codes for CASSLDRDPSGNTIYF.